This TCR beta chain originates from a study of CD8+ T cells in alopecia areata. Treatment in this sample: oral pan-JAK inhibitor, 5-10 mg twice daily. Germline V lookup: CDR1 SGHRS, CDR2 YFSETQ. Between the trimmed V and J ends, which lost 0 bases and 1 base, there was a span of 11 bases. The CDR3 sequence is 16 residues long. Sequencing templates came from extracted RNA that was reverse transcribed into cDNA. Profiling relied on immunoSEQ multiplex PCR, and the TCRdb table lists in-frame clones only, not all of them. The sample holds around 150,000 clones, about three fifths seen once. This TCR derives from a human donor with alopecia areata. Sequencing was performed on CD4+ T cells sorted from blood, taken at week 4, from a patient treated with tofacitinib. The V call is TRBV5-1, the J call TRBJ2-1; D perhaps matches TRBD2 (6 bases). The chain's CDR3 is CASSLADGGSYNEQFF. The CDR3 DNA reads as TGCGCCAGCAGCTTGGCCGATGGGGGGTCCTACAATGAGCAGTTCTTC.